Listed here are 21 T cell receptor beta chains from one sample, sequenced in a study of T cell responses to AZD1222 COVID-19 vaccine. TCRdb's table, derived via immunoSEQ multiplex PCR, lists solely in-frame clones and lacks some. Here the sample spans about 170,000 clones, around 90% being singletons. This sample comprised peripheral blood, obtained on day 0 of AZD1222 vaccination. The receptors derive from an adult in good health.

The genes are TRBV19 and TRBJ1-3; D is unclear. Germline-derived CDR1 and CDR2 are LNHDA and SQIVND (reference sequence). Trimming took off 4 bases at V and 0 bases at J, with 13 bases between the two ends. This CDR3 spans 16 amino acids. This CDR3 reads CASSNRPVNSGNTIYF. The CDR3 DNA is TGTGCCAGTAGTAACAGACCGGTTAACTCTGGAAACACCATATATTTT.

The genes are TRBV19 and TRBJ1-1, with D perhaps matching TRBD1 (6 bases). Germline V CDR1 and CDR2: LNHDA, SQIVND (reference sequence). Deletions cut 10 bases from V and 1 base from J, with 10 bases between. The CDR3 contains 12 residues. CDR3 nucleotides: TGTGCCACCCAACAGGGGAACACTGAAGCTTTCTTT. Protein sequence: CATQQGNTEAFF.

The V and J genes are TRBV6-5 and TRBJ1-3; TRBD1 matches at 7 bases. Germline CDR1 reads MNHEY; CDR2 reads SVGAGI. This CDR3 spans 14 amino acids. The V gene end was trimmed by 5 bases and the J gene end by 1 base; junction bases not matched to a gene: 2. The CDR3 is CASSPDRSGNTIYF. The CDR3 DNA reads TGTGCCAGCAGTCCGGACAGGTCTGGAAACACCATATATTTT.

The V call is TRBV20-1, the J call TRBJ2-1, with a possible D match to TRBD2 (6 bases). Germline V gene data show CDR1 as DFQATT and CDR2 as SNEGSKA (reference sequence). Trimming removed 3 bases from V and 6 bases from J, with 12 bases in between. The CDR3 is 13 amino acids. The CDR3 region has the DNA TGCAGTGCTAGTGGGGGGACGGGCAATGAGCAGTTCTTC. This translates into CSASGGTGNEQFF.

The chain uses TRBV18 and TRBJ1-1; the D is unclear. This CDR3 contains 12 residues. V lost 4 bases, J lost 0 bases, and 3 bases lay in between. Germline V gives CDR1 KGHSH, CDR2 LQKENI. In DNA form, the CDR3 reads TGTGCCAGCTCACTCCTGAACACTGAAGCTTTCTTT. Translating gives CASSLLNTEAFF. Full variable domain (outside the CDR3, taken from reference TRBV18 and TRBJ1-1): NAGVMQNPRHLVRRRGQEARLRCSPMKGHSHVYWYRQLPEEGLKFMVYLQKENIIDESGMPKERFSAEFPKEGPSILRIQQVVRGDSAAYFCASSLLNTEAFFGQGTRLTVV.

The chain links TRBV7-2 to TRBJ2-7, with TRBD2 as a possible D gene (5 bases). Trimming left V 0 bases short and J 2 bases short, with 11 bases between. This CDR3 is built from 15 residues. Germline CDR1 reads SGHTA; CDR2 reads FQGNSA. CDR3 residues: CASSLAALEAYEQYF. In DNA, the CDR3 is TGTGCCAGCAGCTTAGCGGCGTTGGAGGCCTACGAGCAGTACTTC.

J is TRBJ2-3 and V is TRBV2; 8 nucleotides align to TRBD2. V was clipped by 6 bases and J by 8 bases; unmatched bases: 7. The CDR3 is 13 amino acids. Per germline, CDR1 SNHLY and CDR2 FYNNEI. CDR3 DNA sequence: TGTGCCAGCAGCGGGGGGGTTGCAGGTACGCAGTATTTT. It specifies CASSGGVAGTQYF.

The genes are TRBV19 and TRBJ1-5, with D possibly being TRBD1 (5 bases). The CDR3 consists of 18 residues. Germline lookup yields CDR1 LNHDA and CDR2 SQIVND (reference sequence). With 0 bases removed from V and 9 bases from J, the gap between germline ends came to 24 bases. The CDR3 DNA is TGTGCCAGTAGTATAGAAAAGGGATTGGGGACCGTGCTTCGGCCCCAGCATTTT. This codes for CASSIEKGLGTVLRPQHF.

This sequence joins TRBV24-1 and TRBJ1-5, with D unresolved. There are 14 residues in the CDR3. Trimming removed 5 bases from V and 2 bases from J, with 9 bases in between. Germline lookup yields CDR1 KGHDR and CDR2 SFDVKD. CDR3 protein: CATSVLVGNQPQHF. CDR3 in DNA: TGTGCCACCAGTGTGCTGGTCGGCAATCAGCCCCAGCATTTT.

The chain couples TRBV5-5 to TRBJ2-4; D is unresolved. Germline values: CDR1 SGHKS, CDR2 YYEKEE (reference sequence). There are 17 residues in the CDR3. V shed 5 bases and J shed 1 base, with 19 bases lying between them. CDR3 sequence reads: CASRSIGSGLAKNIQYF. CDR3 coding DNA: TGTGCCAGCAGATCGATAGGTTCCGGTCTGGCCAAAAACATTCAGTACTTC.

The chain couples TRBV6-1 to TRBJ2-7, with D perhaps TRBD2 (5 bases). Germline V gene lookup returns CDR1 MNHNS and CDR2 SASEGT. The germline V and J ends were trimmed by 2 bases and 3 bases, with 17 bases remaining between them. The CDR3 has 16 residues. The CDR3 DNA is TGTGCCAGCAGTGAACACCTGGGGAGCGGATTCTACGAGCAGTACTTC. Amino acid sequence: CASSEHLGSGFYEQYF.

For the CDR3, the DNA is TGTGCCAGCAGCGGGGACCCGAACACCGGGGAGCTGTTTTTT. Amino acid sequence: CASSGDPNTGELFF. The rearrangement links TRBV7-3 to TRBJ2-2, with D tentatively TRBD1 or TRBD2 (5 bases each). CDR1 and CDR2 (germline): SGHTA, FQGTGA. The CDR3 length is 14 residues. Trimming removed 5 bases from V and 0 bases from J, with 7 bases in between.

The chain recombines TRBV5-1 with TRBJ2-6, with D possibly called TRBD1 or TRBD2 (5 bases each). Germline CDR1 SGHRS, CDR2 YFSETQ. The CDR3 contains 18 residues. V lost 3 bases and J lost 1, with 17 bases in between. The CDR3 loop is CASSWNGGGASGANVLTF. DNA of the CDR3: TGCGCCAGCAGCTGGAACGGAGGTGGGGCGTCTGGGGCCAACGTCCTGACTTTC.

The chain couples TRBV7-9 to TRBJ1-4; 7 nucleotides agree with TRBD1. The CDR3 length is 14 residues. The J segment lost 5 bases and the V segment lost 5 bases, leaving 5 bases of the junction unmatched. Germline-derived CDR1 and CDR2 are SEHNR and FQNEAQ (reference sequence). The CDR3 nucleotides read TGTGCCAGCAGCCTCGGACAGGAAAATGAAAAACTGTTTTTT. Translated, it gives CASSLGQENEKLFF. The whole variable domain, filled in from reference TRBV7-9 and TRBJ1-4, reads DTGVSQNPRHKITKRGQNVTFRCDPISEHNRLYWYRQTLGQGPEFLTYFQNEAQLEKSRLLSDRFSAERPKGSFSTLEIQRTEQGDSAMYLCASSLGQENEKLFFGSGTQLSVL.

The chain recombines TRBV19 with TRBJ2-7; TRBD1 or TRBD2 may be the D gene (5 bases each). Germline-derived CDR1 and CDR2 are LNHDA and SQIVND (reference sequence). Trimming cost V 3 bases and J 2 bases, with 11 bases left between them. The CDR3 is made up of 14 amino acids. CDR3 in amino acids: CASSIGDPPYEQYF. DNA for the CDR3: TGTGCCAGTAGTATCGGGGACCCGCCCTACGAGCAGTACTTC. Full variable domain (missing parts from reference TRBV19 and TRBJ2-7): DGGITQSPKYLFRKEGQNVTLSCEQNLNHDAMYWYRQDPGQGLRLIYYSQIVNDFQKGDIAEGYSVSREKKESFPLTVTSAQKNPTAFYLCASSIGDPPYEQYFGPGTRLTVT.

This clone was observed once. This chain uses TRBV11-2 with TRBJ2-5; D not certain. There are 14 residues in the CDR3. The germline CDR1 and CDR2 sequences are SGHAT and FQNNGV. The germline V and J ends were trimmed by 1 base and 1 base, with 7 bases remaining between them. The CDR3 region has the DNA TGTGCCAGCAGCTTAGGGATAATCCAAGAGACCCAGTACTTC. It yields the protein CASSLGIIQETQYF.

V and J are TRBV6-6 and TRBJ2-7; TRBD1 agrees at 8 bases. V trimming: 10 bases; J trimming: 4 bases; junction bases outside the gene matches: 9. From germline, CDR1 is MNHNY and CDR2 SVGAGI (reference sequence). The CDR3 contains 13 residues. The DNA for the CDR3 is TGTGCCACCTCGGACAGGGTCAGTTACGAGCAGTACTTC. Amino acids: CATSDRVSYEQYF.

The rearrangement joins TRBV7-2 to TRBJ2-7; no clear D. Germline V gene lookup returns CDR1 SGHTA and CDR2 FQGNSA. Trimming left V 5 bases short and J 2 bases short, with 13 bases between. This CDR3 has 14 amino acids. The CDR3 nucleotides read TGTGCCAGCAGCCAACACGGACGGACCTACGAGCAGTACTTC. Its translation: CASSQHGRTYEQYF.

The CDR3 sequence is CASSLEASFAYEQYF. The CDR3 bases are TGTGCCAGCAGCTTGGAGGCTAGCTTTGCCTACGAGCAGTACTTC. The chain employs TRBV5-6 and TRBJ2-7; a weak D match, TRBD2 (5 bases). CDR1 and CDR2 from the germline V gene are SGHDT and YYEEEE. With 0 bases removed from V and 2 bases from J, the gap between germline ends came to 12 bases. There are 15 residues in the CDR3.

CDR3 amino acids: CASSHGSLGALNRGLAGVNEQFF. The CDR3 DNA reads as TGTGCCAGCAGCCACGGTTCCCTTGGGGCCCTAAATCGAGGACTAGCGGGAGTCAATGAGCAGTTCTTC. The chain recombines TRBV3-1 (or the pseudogene TRBV3-2) with TRBJ2-1, with 13 bases fitting TRBD2. Germline V gene sequence: CDR1 LGHDT, CDR2 YNNKEL (reference sequence). With V trimmed by 3 bases and J by 6 bases, 26 bases remained unmatched. The CDR3 runs 23 residues.

This clone was detected once. V usage is TRBV24-1 and J usage is TRBJ2-1; D is unresolved. In germline, CDR1 is KGHDR, CDR2 SFDVKD. V was trimmed by 3 bases and J by 7 bases, leaving 18 bases between them. CDR3 length: 16 amino acids. The CDR3 spells CATSDGRLGSRNEQFF. DNA for the CDR3: TGTGCCACCAGTGATGGAAGGCTGGGTAGTCGGAATGAGCAGTTCTTC.